Given below is one T cell receptor beta chain in context. Its antigen is not known. The data are from a study of radiation and T cells in renal cell carcinoma. Overall study findings and caveats: Top tumor clonotypes rose in blood 2 weeks post-radiation, then contracted. Pretreatment tumor biopsies were lacking, so baseline clonotypes are unknown.

Trimming took 4 bases from V and 1 from J, leaving 10 bases between them. The CDR3 is 14 residues long. Germline lookup yields CDR1 SGHRS and CDR2 YFSETQ. The time point was: blood 4 weeks post-SBRT, at nephrectomy. Described treatment: 15 Gy SBRT to primary tumor, nephrectomy 4 weeks later. Nephrectomy followed 15 Gy stereotactic body radiation by 4 weeks. Blood was sampled at baseline, 2 weeks and 4 weeks after SBRT. Libraries were prepared by immunoSEQ multiplex PCR; TCRdb keeps only in-frame clonotypes and omits some of them. The sample consists of roughly 86,000 clones, over 80% of them appearing once.

Material: blood, obtained from a patient whose treatment included radiotherapy and nephrectomy. The rearrangement uses TRBV5-1 and TRBJ2-3; D is perhaps TRBD2 (5 bases). The TCR comes from a man aged 50 to 60 with renal cell carcinoma. The CDR3 nucleotides read TGCGCCAGCAGCCCGTTGGAGGGCACAGATACGCAGTATTTT. It translates to CASSPLEGTDTQYF.